This TCR beta chain was retrieved from a study of blood T cells in healthy people across ages. The donors, healthy Caucasians from Russia, were aged about 6 to 95. A second PCR of about 7 to 11 cycles used a sample-barcoded 5' primer and a J-beta primer mix. TCRdb re-called the 5' RACE reads through MiXCR, storing one row per CDR3 protein. Of about 380,000 distinct CDR3 sequences listed, 45% to 65% are singletons. In the case of this clonotype: It may be a read error: a sequence one base away is much more abundant.

Germline CDR1 and CDR2: MDHEN and SYDVKM. The length of the CDR3 is 14 residues. The ends lost 3 bases at V and 11 bases at J; junction bases unmatched: 12. The V call is TRBV28, the J call TRBJ2-5, with TRBD2 matching over 7 bases. The sample comprised blood. The receptor was derived from a man in his 60s in good health. The CDR3 DNA sequence: TGTGCCAGCAGTTTCGGGGGAGGGAGGCACGGGCAGTACTTC. Its translation is CASSFGGGRHGQYF.